These 10 T cell receptor beta chains were sequenced from one sample in a study of blood T cell repertoires in COVID-19. The assay was immunoSEQ multiplex PCR, and TCRdb's table has in-frame clones only and misses some. The top ten clones hold roughly 15% of a sample with 43,000 or so clones, roughly 86% of them seen once. Sample: peripheral blood. These receptors all stem from a man in his sixties with active or convalescent COVID-19.

The chain combines TRBV7-6 with TRBJ1-5; 9 nucleotides agree with TRBD1. Trimming at V came to 2 bases and at J to 8 bases, leaving 7 bases not matched to a gene. Looked up from germline, CDR1 is SGHVS and CDR2 is FNYEAQ. The CDR3 is 15 residues long. DNA of the CDR3: TGTGCCAGCAGCTTATTAGGACAGGGGTTCGAGCCCCAGCATTTT. This gives the protein CASSLLGQGFEPQHF. Full variable domain (rest looked up from reference TRBV7-6 and TRBJ1-5): GAGVSQSPRYKVTKRGQDVALRCDPISGHVSLYWYRQALGQGPEFLTYFNYEAQQDKSGLPNDRFSAERPEGSISTLTIQRTEQRDSAMYRCASSLLGQGFEPQHFGDGTRLSIL.

V usage is TRBV5-1 and J usage is TRBJ2-5; TRBD2 matches at 11 bases. Germline V lookup: CDR1 SGHRS, CDR2 YFSETQ. The CDR3 is 16 residues long. V gave up 4 bases and J gave up 2 bases; unmatched junction bases: 7. The CDR3 DNA is TGCGCCAGCAGCCCTCTCCTAGCGGGGGGACAAGAGACCCAGTACTTC. The encoded protein is CASSPLLAGGQETQYF.

CDR3 protein: CASSLGGQAYGYTF. For the CDR3, the DNA is TGTGCCAGCAGCTTGGGGGGACAGGCCTATGGCTACACCTTC. The chain has TRBV5-6 and TRBJ1-2; TRBD1 agrees at 8 bases. Trimming at V came to 0 bases and at J to 4 bases, leaving 2 bases not matched to a gene. Germline CDR1 reads SGHDT; CDR2 reads YYEEEE. CDR3 size: 14 residues.

The V gene is TRBV5-1, the J gene TRBJ1-1, with D hard to call. CDR1 is SGHRS, CDR2 YFSETQ, per germline. This CDR3 is built from 14 residues. Trimming left V 4 bases short and J 1 base short, with 11 bases between. The CDR3 sequence is CASSSNRPNTEAFF. The CDR3 DNA reads TGCGCCAGCAGCAGTAACAGACCGAACACTGAAGCTTTCTTT.

The V and J genes are TRBV7-8 and TRBJ1-1, with TRBD1 as a possible D gene (6 bases). Trimming took off 1 base at V and 0 bases at J, with 9 bases between the two ends. The length of the CDR3 is 15 residues. The germline CDR1 and CDR2 sequences are SGHVS and FQNEAQ. This chain's CDR3 is CASSLGDKLNTEAFF. The CDR3 DNA is TGTGCCAGCAGCTTAGGGGACAAACTGAACACTGAAGCTTTCTTT.

J is TRBJ1-5 and V is TRBV2; 7 positions match TRBD1. This CDR3 region has 13 residues. The J segment lost 4 bases and the V segment lost 6 bases, leaving 3 bases of the junction unmatched. Germline-derived CDR1 and CDR2 are SNHLY and FYNNEI. CDR3 in amino acids: CASRRDRNQPQHF. As DNA, the CDR3 is TGTGCCAGCAGAAGGGACAGAAATCAGCCCCAGCATTTT.

Here the CDR3 DNA reads TGTGCCAGCAGCCCCCGGACAGGGAAAGAGACCCAGTACTTC. As protein: CASSPRTGKETQYF. This sequence joins TRBV28 and TRBJ2-5, with TRBD1 matching 8 bases. V shed 6 bases, J shed 3 bases, and the junction held 6 bases outside the gene matches. The CDR3 runs to 14 residues. The germline gives CDR1 MDHEN, CDR2 SYDVKM.

This clone was recorded only once. V is TRBV7-6 and J is TRBJ1-4; tentative D call: TRBD1 (5 bases). Germline CDR1 and CDR2: SGHVS and FNYEAQ. This CDR3 has 17 amino acids. Trimming pared 1 base from V and 8 bases from J, leaving 20 bases between. The CDR3 spells CASSLESYRGGGEKLFF. The CDR3 nucleotides read TGTGCCAGCAGCTTAGAGTCGTATAGGGGAGGAGGGGAAAAACTGTTTTTT.

The chain has TRBV3-1 (or the pseudogene TRBV3-2) and TRBJ1-5, with unresolved D. Germline V gene data show CDR1 as LGHDT and CDR2 as YNNKEL (reference sequence). The CDR3 is made up of 12 amino acids. The V end was cut by 1 base, the J end by 4 bases, with 2 bases between. CDR3 sequence reads: CASSQANQPQHF. CDR3 sequence (DNA): TGTGCCAGCAGCCAAGCGAATCAGCCCCAGCATTTT.

The chain carries TRBV6-1 and TRBJ1-4; maybe TRBD1 (6 bases). Trimming cost V 0 bases and J 8 bases, with 13 bases left between them. Germline lookup yields CDR1 MNHNS and CDR2 SASEGT. The length of the CDR3 is 15 residues. The CDR3 region has the DNA TGTGCCAGCAGTGAAGCGGCAGGGGAGAGGGAAAAACTGTTTTTT. It is translated as CASSEAAGEREKLFF.